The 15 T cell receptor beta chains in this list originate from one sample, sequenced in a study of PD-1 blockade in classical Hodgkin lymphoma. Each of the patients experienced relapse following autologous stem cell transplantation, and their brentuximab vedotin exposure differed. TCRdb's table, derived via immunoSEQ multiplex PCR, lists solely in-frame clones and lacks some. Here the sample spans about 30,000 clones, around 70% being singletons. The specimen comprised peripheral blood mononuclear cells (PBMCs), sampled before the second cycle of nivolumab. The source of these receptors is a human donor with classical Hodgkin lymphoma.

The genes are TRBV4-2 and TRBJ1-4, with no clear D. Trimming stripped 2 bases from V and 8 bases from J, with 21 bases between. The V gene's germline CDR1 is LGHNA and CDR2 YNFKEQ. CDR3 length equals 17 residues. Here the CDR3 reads CASSQILAQDLDEKLFF. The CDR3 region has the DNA TGTGCCAGCAGCCAAATTTTAGCCCAGGACCTTGACGAAAAACTGTTTTTT.

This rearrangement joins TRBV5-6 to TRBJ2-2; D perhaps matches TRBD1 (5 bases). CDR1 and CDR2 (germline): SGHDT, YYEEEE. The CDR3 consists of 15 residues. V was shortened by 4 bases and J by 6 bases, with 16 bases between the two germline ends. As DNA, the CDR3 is TGTGCCAGCAGCCTACCAGACAGTGTTGCCGGGGAGCTGTTTTTT. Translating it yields CASSLPDSVAGELFF.

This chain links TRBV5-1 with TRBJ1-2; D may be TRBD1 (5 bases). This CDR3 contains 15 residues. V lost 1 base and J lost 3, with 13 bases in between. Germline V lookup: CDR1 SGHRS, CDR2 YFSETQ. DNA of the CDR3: TGCGCCAGCAGCTTGTTGCTGGGGACGGACTATGGCTACACCTTC. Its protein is CASSLLLGTDYGYTF.

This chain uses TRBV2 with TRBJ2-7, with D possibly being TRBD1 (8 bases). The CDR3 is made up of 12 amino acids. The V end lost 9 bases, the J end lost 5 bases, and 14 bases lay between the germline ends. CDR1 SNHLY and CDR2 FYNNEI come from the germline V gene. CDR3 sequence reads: CASTGGAHEQYF. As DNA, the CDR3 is TGTGCCAGTACAGGGGGGGCCCACGAGCAGTACTTC. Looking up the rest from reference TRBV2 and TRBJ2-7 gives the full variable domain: EPEVTQTPSHQVTQMGQEVILRCVPISNHLYFYWYRQILGQKVEFLVSFYNNEISEKSEIFDDQFSVERPDGSNFTLKIRSTKLEDSAMYFCASTGGAHEQYFGPGTRLTVT.

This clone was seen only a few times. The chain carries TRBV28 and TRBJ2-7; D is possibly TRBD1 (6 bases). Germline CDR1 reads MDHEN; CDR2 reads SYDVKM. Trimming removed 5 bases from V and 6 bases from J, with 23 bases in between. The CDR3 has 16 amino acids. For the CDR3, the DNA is TGTGCCAGCAGTCGTTTGACAGGCCCGAAACCGGTCGAGCAGTACTTC. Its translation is CASSRLTGPKPVEQYF.

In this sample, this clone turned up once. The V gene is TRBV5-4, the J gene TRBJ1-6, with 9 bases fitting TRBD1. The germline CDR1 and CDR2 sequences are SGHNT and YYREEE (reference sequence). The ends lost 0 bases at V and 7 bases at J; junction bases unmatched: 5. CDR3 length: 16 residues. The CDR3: CASSLGGGQGNSPLHF. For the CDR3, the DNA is TGTGCCAGCAGCTTGGGGGGGGGACAGGGCAATTCACCCCTCCACTTT.

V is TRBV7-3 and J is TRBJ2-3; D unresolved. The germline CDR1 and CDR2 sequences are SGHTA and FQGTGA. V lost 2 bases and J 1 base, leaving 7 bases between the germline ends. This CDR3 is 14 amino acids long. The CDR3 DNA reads TGTGCCAGCAGCTTAGCTCGAGGCACAGATACGCAGTATTTT. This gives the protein CASSLARGTDTQYF. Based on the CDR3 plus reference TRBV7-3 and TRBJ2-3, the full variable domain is GAGVSQTPSNKVTEKGKYVELRCDPISGHTALYWYRQSLGQGPEFLIYFQGTGAADDSGLPNDRFFAVRPEGSVSTLKIQRTERGDSAVYLCASSLARGTDTQYFGPGTRLTVL.

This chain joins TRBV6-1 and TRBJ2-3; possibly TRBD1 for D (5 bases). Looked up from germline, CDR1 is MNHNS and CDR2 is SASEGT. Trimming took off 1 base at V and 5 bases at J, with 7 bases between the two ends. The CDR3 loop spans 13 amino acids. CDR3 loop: CASSEEGEDTQYF. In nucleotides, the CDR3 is TGTGCCAGCAGTGAAGAAGGGGAAGATACGCAGTATTTT.

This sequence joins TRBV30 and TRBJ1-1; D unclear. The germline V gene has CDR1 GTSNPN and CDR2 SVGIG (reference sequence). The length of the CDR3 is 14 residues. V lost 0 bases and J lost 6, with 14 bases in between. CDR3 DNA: TGTGCCTGGAGTGTTAGCTCGGGAGGCGCTGAAGCTTTCTTT. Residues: CAWSVSSGGAEAFF.

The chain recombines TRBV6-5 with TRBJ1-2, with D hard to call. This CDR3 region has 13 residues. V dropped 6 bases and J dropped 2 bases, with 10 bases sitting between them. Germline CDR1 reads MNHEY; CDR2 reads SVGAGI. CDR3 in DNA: TGTGCCAGCAGGCCGACGGGAAACTATGGCTACACCTTC. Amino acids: CASRPTGNYGYTF.

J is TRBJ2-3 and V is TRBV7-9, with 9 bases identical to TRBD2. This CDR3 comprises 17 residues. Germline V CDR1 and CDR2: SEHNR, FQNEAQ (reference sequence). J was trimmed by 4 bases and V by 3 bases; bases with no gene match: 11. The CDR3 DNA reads TGTGCCAGCAGCTTCCCAAGGGCTAGCGGGGATTCAGATACGCAGTATTTT. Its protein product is CASSFPRASGDSDTQYF.

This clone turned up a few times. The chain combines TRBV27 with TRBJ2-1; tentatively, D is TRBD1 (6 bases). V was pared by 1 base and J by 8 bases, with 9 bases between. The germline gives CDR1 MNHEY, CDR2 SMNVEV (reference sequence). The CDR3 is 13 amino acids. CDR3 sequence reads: CASSLLGAHEQFF. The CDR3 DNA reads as TGTGCCAGCAGTTTATTGGGGGCCCATGAGCAGTTCTTC.

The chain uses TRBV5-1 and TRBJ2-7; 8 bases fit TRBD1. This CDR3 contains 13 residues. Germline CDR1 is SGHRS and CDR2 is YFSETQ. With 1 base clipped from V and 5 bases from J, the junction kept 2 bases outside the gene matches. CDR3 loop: CASSLSGGDEQYF. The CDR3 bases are TGCGCCAGCAGCTTGTCAGGGGGCGACGAGCAGTACTTC.

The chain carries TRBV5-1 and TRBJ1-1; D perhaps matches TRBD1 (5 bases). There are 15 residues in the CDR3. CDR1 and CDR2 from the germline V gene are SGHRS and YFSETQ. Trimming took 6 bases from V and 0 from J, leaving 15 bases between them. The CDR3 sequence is CASTLGKGMNTEAFF. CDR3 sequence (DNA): TGCGCCAGCACCCTTGGAAAGGGGATGAACACTGAAGCTTTCTTT.

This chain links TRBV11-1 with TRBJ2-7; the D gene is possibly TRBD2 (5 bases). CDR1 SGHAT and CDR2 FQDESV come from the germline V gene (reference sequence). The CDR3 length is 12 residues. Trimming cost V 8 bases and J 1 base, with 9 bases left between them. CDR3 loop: CASRGISYEQYF. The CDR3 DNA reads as TGTGCCAGCCGAGGGATTTCCTACGAGCAGTACTTC.